A selection of T cell receptor beta chains follows, all from one sample in a study of neurological immune-mediated disorders. From the 5' RACE reads, TCRdb called clonotypes with MiXCR, one entry per CDR3 protein. The top ten hold roughly 5.6% of the sample, which has about 31,000 distinct CDR3 sequences, more than 10% seen once. Sequenced sample: CD4+ T cells from blood. Receptors were obtained from a female donor with HTLV-1-associated myelopathy (HAM/TSP). The conserved cysteine and the conserved F or W are not part of the CDR3 here. D genes are given only for firm matches.

TRBJ2-7 TRBD2 TRBV18 ASSPPGTSGSYEQY
TRBJ1-1 . TRBV5-1 ASSFYICSVKDGGAF
TRBJ2-7 TRBD1 TRBV29-1 SVHGTGVYEQY
TRBJ2-2 . TRBV27 ASSRRESFYEQYFGPDTGELF
TRBJ1-1 . TRBV9 ASSVGMEWIEAF
TRBJ1-4 . TRBV6-6 ASSFNEKLF
TRBJ2-3 . TRBV7-2 ASSLDGSRDTQY
TRBJ2-7 TRBD1 TRBV28 ASSSAGTGNYEQY
TRBJ2-7 TRBD2 TRBV5-1 ASSLAPRLAEGEQY
TRBJ2-2 . TRBV12-3/TRBV12-4 ASSLGRPANTWELF
TRBJ2-1 TRBD2 TRBV7-3 ASSIGTSSYNEQF
TRBJ1-5 TRBD1 TRBV16 ASSSDRGSNQPQH
TRBJ2-7 . TRBV7-8 ASSLKRKAYEQY
TRBJ2-2 . TRBV4-2 ASSQGRLENTGELF
TRBJ2-5 . TRBV20-1 SAVEVRRETQY
TRBJ2-1 TRBD1 TRBV5-6 ASQLTGDGINEQF
TRBJ1-1 . TRBV5-1 ASSRAMGSEAF
TRBJ2-7 . TRBV30 AWSVSGSEQY
TRBJ2-3 TRBD2 TRBV3-1 ASSQDELAGWHKDTQY
TRBJ2-1 TRBD2 TRBV11-1 ASSWTSGRVGEQF
TRBJ2-1 TRBD2 TRBV5-1 ASSTTSGRFNEQF
TRBJ1-2 TRBD1 TRBV5-1 ASSTGQGDSGYT
TRBJ2-1 . TRBV25-1 ANSDGFEQF
TRBJ2-7 . TRBV5-1 ASRLDGKREQY
TRBJ2-3 . TRBV15 ATSRDRAVTDTQY
TRBJ2-1 TRBD1 TRBV29-1 SAAGGAGNEQF
TRBJ1-6 TRBD1 TRBV20-1 SARAGTGGDSPLH
TRBJ2-3 TRBD1 TRBV12-3/TRBV12-4 ASSLGTGDTQY
TRBJ2-2 . TRBV6-2/TRBV6-3 ASSPGRVADLGELF
TRBJ2-2 . TRBV5-6 ASSSGRVNNAGELF
TRBJ2-5 . TRBV5-1 ASSSRSQETQY
TRBJ2-7 TRBD1 TRBV20-1 SARTGTVSYEQY
TRBJ2-7 . TRBV11-2 ASSLELGRTGEQY
TRBJ2-7 . TRBV5-1 ASSAGLYEQY
TRBJ2-5 . TRBV7-2 ASSPGTPQETQY
TRBJ2-1 TRBD2 TRBV9 ASSVSGIQNEQF
TRBJ2-1 TRBD2 TRBV20-1 SGSGGYSQQVQF
TRBJ1-2 . TRBV7-9 ASSLNVYGYT
TRBJ2-3 . TRBV10-3 AISWTNRADTQY
TRBJ2-1 . TRBV5-5 ASSFAGTNEQF
TRBJ2-2 . TRBV20-1 SARLDTGELF
TRBJ2-6 . TRBV5-1 ASSFSNSGANVLT